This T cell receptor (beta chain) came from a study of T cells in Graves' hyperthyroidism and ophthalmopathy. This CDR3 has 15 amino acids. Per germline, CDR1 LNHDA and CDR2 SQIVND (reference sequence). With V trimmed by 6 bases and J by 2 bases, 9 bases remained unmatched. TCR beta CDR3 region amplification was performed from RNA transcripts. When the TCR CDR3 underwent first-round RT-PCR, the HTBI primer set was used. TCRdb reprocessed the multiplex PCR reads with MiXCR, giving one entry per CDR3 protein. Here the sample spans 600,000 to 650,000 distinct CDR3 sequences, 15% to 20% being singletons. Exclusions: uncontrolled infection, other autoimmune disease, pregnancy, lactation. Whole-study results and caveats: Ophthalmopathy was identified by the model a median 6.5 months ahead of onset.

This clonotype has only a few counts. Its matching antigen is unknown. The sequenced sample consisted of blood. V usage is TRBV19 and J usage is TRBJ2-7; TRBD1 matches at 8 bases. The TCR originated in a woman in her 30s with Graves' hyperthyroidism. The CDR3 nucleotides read TGTGCCAGTAGGAGGACAGGGAACCTCCCCTACGAGCAGTACTTC. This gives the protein CASRRTGNLPYEQYF.